This T cell receptor (beta chain) was sequenced in a study of shared clonotypes between healthy human individuals. Turning to the study itself: Two women and a few men aged 18 to 49 made up the donors. Study-level results: Apart from blood, nothing was sampled; tissue repertoires likely differ. Memory subsets generally showed smaller estimated richness than naive subsets did. Among a few donors, approximately 4.6% of naive CD4 clonotypes were found in common.

The CDR3 totals 16 residues. A remark on this clone: As yet, its antigen is unknown.

Naive CD8 isolation took CD45RO-negative cells positively selected for CCR7 and excluded terminally differentiated effector memory CD45RA+ cells. This table comes from immunoSEQ multiplex PCR, and its TCRdb copy is limited to in-frame clones, with some not included. This table has around 2,000,000 clones, approximately 95% appearing once. This TCR derives from a man aged 18 to 29 in good health. The sample taken for sequencing was naive CD8+ T cells sorted from blood. V is TRBV21-1 and J is TRBJ1-5; TRBD1 is the table's D call, not checked against the DNA. TRBV21-1 is classified as a pseudogene. Here the CDR3 DNA reads TGTGCCAGCAGCAGGTACTTAGGACAGGGCAATCAGCCCCAGCATTTT. Translated, it gives CASSRYLGQGNQPQHF.